A selection of T cell receptor beta chains follows, all from one sample in a study of cytomegalovirus exposure and HLA in healthy donors. Profiling relied on immunoSEQ multiplex PCR, and the TCRdb table lists in-frame clones only, not all of them. The table includes 180,000 or so clones, approximately 80% detected once. The sample comprised PBMCs. The receptors derive from a female donor in good health and CMV-seronegative. The CDR3 runs from the conserved cysteine through the conserved F or W. The order of the fields is D gene, clone size, J gene, V gene, CDR3 DNA, CDR3 protein. The D gene is left open where the match is weak. Only some rows state a clone size, as once, few, many or a class for expanded clones.

>.|.|TRBJ2-5|TRBV28
TGTGCCAGCAGTATACCCCTCCCTAGTAGAGAAGAGACCCAGTACTTC
CASSIPLPSREETQYF
>TRBD1|.|TRBJ1-1|TRBV6-6
TGTGCCAGCGGCTGGGGACAGACGAACACTGAAGCTTTCTTT
CASGWGQTNTEAFF
>TRBD2|few|TRBJ2-5|TRBV18
TGTGCCAGCTCACCTTTTTCGCGACTAGCGGGGGACCAAGAGACCCAGTACTTC
CASSPFSRLAGDQETQYF
>TRBD2|.|TRBJ2-7|TRBV28
TGTAAATGCGGGAGTTCCTACGAGCAGTACTTC
CKCGSSYEQYF
>.|.|TRBJ2-7|TRBV15
TGTGCCACCAGCAGAGAGAGGGCGGGGTCCTACGAGCAGTACTTC
CATSRERAGSYEQYF
>TRBD1|few|TRBJ1-4|TRBV5-5
TGTGCCAGCAGTACAGGGGGTACAACTAATGAAAAACTGTTTTTT
CASSTGGTTNEKLFF
>TRBD2|.|TRBJ2-5|TRBV4-3
TGCGCCAGCAGCCAAAACCGACTAGCGGGAAACCAAGAGACCCAGTACTTC
CASSQNRLAGNQETQYF
>TRBD2|.|TRBJ2-7|TRBV2
TGTGCCAGCAGTGTAGAGAGCGGGAGTGAGTACGAGCAGTACTTC
CASSVESGSEYEQYF
>.|once|TRBJ2-3|TRBV5-4
TGTGCCAGCAGCGGAGGACGGTCGAGCACAGATACGCAGTATTTT
CASSGGRSSTDTQYF
>.|.|TRBJ1-2|TRBV27
TGTGCCAGCAGTTTTGGGTGGGGAGGTTTATATGGCTACACCTTC
CASSFGWGGLYGYTF
>TRBD1|.|TRBJ2-3|TRBV10-1
TGCGCCAGCGTGCTCGGGCAGGGGGCGCACAGGGGGGTGACAGATACGCAGTATTTT
CASVLGQGAHRGVTDTQYF
>.|.|TRBJ1-5|TRBV19
TGTGCCAGTAGTATAGATCCCAAACCCGGAGATCAGCCCCAGCATTTT
CASSIDPKPGDQPQHF
>TRBD1|.|TRBJ2-2|TRBV6-1
TGTGCCAGCAGTGTTGGACAGGGCACCGGGGAGCTGTTTTTT
CASSVGQGTGELFF
>TRBD1|.|TRBJ1-3|TRBV2
TGTGCCAGCAGTGGGGGGACAGGGGGAAACACCATATATTTT
CASSGGTGGNTIYF
>.|.|TRBJ1-2|TRBV11-2
TGTGCCAGCAGCTCAGACAACAGAGCATCAAACTATGGCTACACCTTC
CASSSDNRASNYGYTF
>TRBD1|.|TRBJ1-4|TRBV5-5
TGTGCCAGCAGCCAAGACAGGGGGCGCGAAGAAAAACTGTTTTTT
CASSQDRGREEKLFF
>TRBD1|many|TRBJ1-2|TRBV7-3
TGTGCCAGCAGCTCGGGGACAGGGCAGGGCTACACCTTC
CASSSGTGQGYTF
>TRBD2|.|TRBJ2-3|TRBV6-1
TGTGCCAGCAGTGCCACTAGCGGGGGACTAACCGACACAGATACGCAGTATTTT
CASSATSGGLTDTDTQYF
>.|once|TRBJ1-1|TRBV18
TGTGCCAGCTCACCAGTCCGCGGGTTGGGGATAACTGAAGCTTTCTTT
CASSPVRGLGITEAFF
>.|.|TRBJ1-5|TRBV7-2
TGTGCCAGCAGCCTGGAACCCTCGGGGCAGCCCCAGCATTTT
CASSLEPSGQPQHF